This T cell receptor (beta chain) was recorded in a study of blood T cell repertoires in COVID-19. About the study: PBMCs, B-cell-depleted T cells, or T cells provided the cDNA or gDNA that made up the material.

This clone showed up just a few times. Per the study methods: Counts of nucleated cells, estimated from reference gene primer amplification, were obtained. The method was immunoSEQ multiplex PCR; TCRdb's version includes in-frame clones alone and lacks a portion of them. The DNA gave D and trimming, while V, J and clone size come from that table. The data show approximately 160,000 clones, approximately 84% seen once. The CDR3 consists of 14 residues. Trimming took 3 bases from V and 6 from J; bases not matched to a gene: 7. Germline-derived CDR1 and CDR2 are KGHSH and LQKENI. This receptor was identified in a woman aged 45-65 years who had recovered from COVID-19. The rearrangement links TRBV18 to TRBJ2-7, with 8 bases fitting TRBD1. Sequencing was done on a sample of PBMCs or T cells enriched from blood (not recorded which). The CDR3 DNA follows: TGTGCCAGCTCACCTACGGACAGGGCGGGCGAGCAGTACTTC. Translating gives CASSPTDRAGEQYF.